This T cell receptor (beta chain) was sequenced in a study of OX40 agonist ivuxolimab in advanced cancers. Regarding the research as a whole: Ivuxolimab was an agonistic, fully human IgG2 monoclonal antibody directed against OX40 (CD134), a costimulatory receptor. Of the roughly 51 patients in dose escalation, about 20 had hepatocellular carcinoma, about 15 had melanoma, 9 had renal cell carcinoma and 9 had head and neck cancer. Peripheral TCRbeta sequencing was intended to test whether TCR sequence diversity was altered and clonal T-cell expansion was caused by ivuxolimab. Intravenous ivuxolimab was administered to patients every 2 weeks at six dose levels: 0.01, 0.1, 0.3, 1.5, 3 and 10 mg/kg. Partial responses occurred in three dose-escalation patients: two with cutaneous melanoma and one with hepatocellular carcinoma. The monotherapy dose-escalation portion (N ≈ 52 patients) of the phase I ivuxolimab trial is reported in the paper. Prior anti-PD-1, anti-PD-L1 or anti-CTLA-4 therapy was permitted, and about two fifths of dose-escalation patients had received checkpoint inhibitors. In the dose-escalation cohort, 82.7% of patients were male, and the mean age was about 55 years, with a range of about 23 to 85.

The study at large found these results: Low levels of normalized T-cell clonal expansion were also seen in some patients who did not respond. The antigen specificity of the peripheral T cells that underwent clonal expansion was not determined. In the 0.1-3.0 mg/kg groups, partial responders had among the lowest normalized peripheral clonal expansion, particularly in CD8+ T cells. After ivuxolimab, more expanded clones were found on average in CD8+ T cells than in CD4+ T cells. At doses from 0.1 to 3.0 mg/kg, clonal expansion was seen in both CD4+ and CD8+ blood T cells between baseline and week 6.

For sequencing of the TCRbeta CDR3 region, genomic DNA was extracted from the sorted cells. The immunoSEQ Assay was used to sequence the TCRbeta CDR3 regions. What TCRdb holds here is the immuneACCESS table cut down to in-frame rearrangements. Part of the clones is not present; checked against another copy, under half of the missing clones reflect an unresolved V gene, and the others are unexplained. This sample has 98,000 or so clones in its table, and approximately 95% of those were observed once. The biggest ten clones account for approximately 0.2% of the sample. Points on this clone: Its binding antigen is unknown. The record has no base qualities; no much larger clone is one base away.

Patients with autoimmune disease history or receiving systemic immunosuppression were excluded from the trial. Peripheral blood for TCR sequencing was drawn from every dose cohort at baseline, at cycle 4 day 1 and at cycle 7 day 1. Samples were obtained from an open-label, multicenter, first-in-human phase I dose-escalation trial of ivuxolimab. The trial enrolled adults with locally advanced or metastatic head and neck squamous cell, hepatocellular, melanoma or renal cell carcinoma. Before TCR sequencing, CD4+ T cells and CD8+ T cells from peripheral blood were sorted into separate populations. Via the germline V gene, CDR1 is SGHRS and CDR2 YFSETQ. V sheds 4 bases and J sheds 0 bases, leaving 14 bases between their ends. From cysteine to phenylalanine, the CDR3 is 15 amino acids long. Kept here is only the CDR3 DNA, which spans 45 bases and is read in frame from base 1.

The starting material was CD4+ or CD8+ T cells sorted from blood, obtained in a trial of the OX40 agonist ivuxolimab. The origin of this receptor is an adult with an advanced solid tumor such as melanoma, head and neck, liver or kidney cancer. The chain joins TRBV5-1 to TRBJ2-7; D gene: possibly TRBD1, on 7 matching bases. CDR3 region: CASSTRGDRSYEQYF. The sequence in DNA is TGCGCCAGCAGCACCAGGGGGGACCGCTCCTACGAGCAGTACTTC.